These 10 T cell receptor beta chains were sequenced from one sample in a study of healthy donors' naive CD4 and CD8 T cells. Each TCR library used around 500 ng of total RNA and a linear amplification protocol. TCRdb reanalysed the reads using MiXCR and keeps one entry per CDR3 protein. The sample records around 180,000 distinct CDR3 sequences, 65% to 75% being singletons. Sequences were obtained from naive CD4+ and CD8+ T cells sorted from blood, pooled from several donors. These receptors all stem from a pool of human donors in good health; the sample pools cells from several healthy donors.

J is TRBJ2-3 and V is TRBV5-4, with D possibly TRBD2 on 5 matching bases. The germline V gene has CDR1 SGHNT and CDR2 YYREEE (reference sequence). The V end lost 4 bases, the J end lost 4 bases, and 19 bases lay between the germline ends. This CDR3 is built from 16 residues. The CDR3 DNA reads as TGTGCCAGCAGCCCCATGGGCAGGAGGCGAGCAGATACGCAGTATTTT. Its translation: CASSPMGRRRADTQYF.

V and J are TRBV12-3 or TRBV12-4 and TRBJ2-1; TRBD2 matches at 8 bases. With V trimmed by 5 bases and J by 7 bases, 4 bases remained unmatched. This CDR3 has 13 amino acids. CDR3 in DNA: TGTGCCAGCAGTCTGGGCGGGAGGAATGAGCAGTTCTTC. Amino acid sequence: CASSLGGRNEQFF.

The chain joins TRBV6-5 to TRBJ1-2; tentative D call: TRBD1 (6 bases). Germline lookup yields CDR1 MNHEY and CDR2 SVGAGI. This CDR3 has 15 residues. Trimming pared 2 bases from V and 4 bases from J, leaving 14 bases between. This CDR3 reads CASSYTPGGSYGYTF. For the CDR3, the DNA is TGTGCCAGCAGTTACACGCCCGGGGGCTCCTATGGCTACACCTTC.

The V call is TRBV5-4, the J call TRBJ2-7, with TRBD2 matching over 7 bases. Germline V CDR1 and CDR2: SGHNT, YYREEE (reference sequence). With V trimmed by 0 bases and J by 4 bases, 1 base remained unmatched. The CDR3 is 13 amino acids. Here the CDR3 reads CASSLELAYEQYF. The CDR3 DNA reads as TGTGCCAGCAGCTTGGAACTAGCGTACGAGCAGTACTTC.

Notes on this clonotype: One junction end disagrees with the germline gene, perhaps due to a read error. The rearrangement joins TRBV19 to TRBJ2-7; possible D gene TRBD2, 5 bases. Germline V lookup: CDR1 LNHDA, CDR2 SQIVND (reference sequence). There are 14 residues in the CDR3. CDR3 region: CAGSMEGRTYEQYF. In nucleotides, the CDR3 is TGTGCCGGTAGTATGGAAGGGAGAACCTACGAGCAGTACTTC.

The gene calls are TRBV6-6 and TRBJ2-7, with 8 bases matching TRBD2. This CDR3 spans 12 amino acids. The junction had 0 bases not matched to a gene; V was cut back by 4 bases and J by 4 bases. Germline V gives CDR1 MNHNY, CDR2 SVGAGI (reference sequence). CDR3 bases: TGTGCCAGCAGTTCGGGGGGGTACGAGCAGTACTTC. Protein: CASSSGGYEQYF.

This rearrangement joins TRBV29-1 to TRBJ2-3, with a possible D match to TRBD2 (6 bases). CDR1 SQVTM and CDR2 ANQGSEA come from the germline V gene. The CDR3 is 12 residues long. Trimming shortened V by 5 bases and J by 4 bases, and 10 bases separated the two germline ends. CDR3 sequence reads: CSVFAGSDTQYF. In DNA, the CDR3 is TGCAGCGTTTTCGCGGGGTCAGATACGCAGTATTTT.

The CDR3 is CSAGRQSNYGYTF. DNA of the CDR3: TGCAGCGCCGGCAGACAGAGTAACTATGGCTACACCTTC. V and J are TRBV29-1 and TRBJ1-2; D possibly corresponds to TRBD1 (5 bases). CDR3 size: 13 residues. Trimming removed 7 bases from V and 1 base from J, with 13 bases in between. Germline CDR1 is SQVTM and CDR2 is ANQGSEA.

The chain uses TRBV29-1 and TRBJ2-3; 8 bases align to TRBD2. With 4 bases clipped from V and 4 bases from J, the junction kept 7 bases outside the gene matches. The germline gives CDR1 SQVTM, CDR2 ANQGSEA. The CDR3 loop spans 14 amino acids. The CDR3, as DNA: TGCAGCGTTGCAGGGAGCGGGAGAGCAGATACGCAGTATTTT. It codes for CSVAGSGRADTQYF.

The chain joins TRBV5-4 to TRBJ2-7; tentatively, D is TRBD1 or TRBD2 (5 bases each). The length of the CDR3 is 15 residues. Trimming cost V 0 bases and J 2 bases, with 12 bases left between them. Germline lookup yields CDR1 SGHNT and CDR2 YYREEE (reference sequence). In DNA, the CDR3 is TGTGCCAGCAGCTTGGGAGTCAGAGGGGCCTACGAGCAGTACTTC. The encoded protein is CASSLGVRGAYEQYF.